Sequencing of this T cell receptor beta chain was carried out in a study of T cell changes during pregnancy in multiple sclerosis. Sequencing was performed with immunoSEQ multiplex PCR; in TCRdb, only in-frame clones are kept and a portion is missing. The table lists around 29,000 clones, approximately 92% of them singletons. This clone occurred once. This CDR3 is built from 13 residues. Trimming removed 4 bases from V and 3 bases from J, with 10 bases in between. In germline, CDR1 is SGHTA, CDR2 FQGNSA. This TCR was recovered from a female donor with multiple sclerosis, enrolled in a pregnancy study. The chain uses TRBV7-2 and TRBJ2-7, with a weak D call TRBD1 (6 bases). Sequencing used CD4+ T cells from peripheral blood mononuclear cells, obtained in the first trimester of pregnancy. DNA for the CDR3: TGTGCCAGCAGCTCCACAGGGCTCTACGAGCAGTACTTC. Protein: CASSSTGLYEQYF.